The sequence of this T cell receptor beta chain was determined in a study of blood T cell repertoires in COVID-19. CDR1 is SGHRS and CDR2 is YFSETQ in the germline V gene. The CDR3 covers 12 residues. Between the trimmed V and J ends, which lost 2 bases and 5 bases, there was a span of 4 bases. Profiling relied on immunoSEQ multiplex PCR, and the TCRdb table lists in-frame clones only, not all of them. Altogether some 400,000 clones are present, roughly 89% being singletons, with the ten largest covering around 7%. Sequencing was performed on peripheral blood. The chain carries TRBV5-1 and TRBJ1-4, with unresolved D. This clonotype was obtained from a man younger than 30 with active or convalescent COVID-19. The CDR3 DNA sequence: TGCGCCAGCAGCTTCTCCAATGAAAAACTGTTTTTT. This encodes CASSFSNEKLFF.